This T cell receptor beta chain comes out of a study of T cells in Graves' hyperthyroidism and ophthalmopathy. A few counts support this clonotype. V gave up 7 bases and J gave up 6 bases, with 12 bases separating them. The CDR3 length is 13 residues. Looked up from germline, CDR1 is SNHLY and CDR2 is FYNNEI. The TCR beta CDR3 regions underwent amplification using RNA transcripts as the source. A first-round RT-PCR of the TCR CDR3 used the HTBI primer set. TCRdb recomputed calls from the multiplex PCR reads with MiXCR, one row per CDR3 protein. The table records 500,000 to 650,000 distinct CDR3 sequences, 17% of them present only once.

The V gene is TRBV2, the J gene TRBJ2-2; D tentatively fits TRBD1 or TRBD2 (5 bases each). The sequence was collected from a woman aged 18-29 years with Graves' ophthalmopathy. Sequenced: blood. The CDR3 bases are TGTGCCAGCACCGGACCGGGACCCGGGGAGCTGTTTTTT. Protein product: CASTGPGPGELFF.